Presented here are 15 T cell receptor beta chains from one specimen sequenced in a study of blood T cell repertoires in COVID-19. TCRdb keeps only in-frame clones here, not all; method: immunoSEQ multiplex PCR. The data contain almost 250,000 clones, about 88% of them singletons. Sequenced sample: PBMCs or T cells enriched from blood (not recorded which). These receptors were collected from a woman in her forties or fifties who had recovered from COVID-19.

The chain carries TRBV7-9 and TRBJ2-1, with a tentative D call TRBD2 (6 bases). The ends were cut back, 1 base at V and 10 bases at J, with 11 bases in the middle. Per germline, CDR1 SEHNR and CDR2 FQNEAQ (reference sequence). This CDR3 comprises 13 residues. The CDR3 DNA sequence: TGTGCCAGCAGCTTAGTTAGCGGTTGGGAGCAGTTCTTC. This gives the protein CASSLVSGWEQFF.

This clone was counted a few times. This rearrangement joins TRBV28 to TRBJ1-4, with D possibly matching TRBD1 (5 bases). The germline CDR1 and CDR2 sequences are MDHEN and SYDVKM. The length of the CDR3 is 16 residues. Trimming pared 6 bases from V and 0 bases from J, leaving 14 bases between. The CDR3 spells CASSPWGETTNEKLFF. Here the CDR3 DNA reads TGTGCCAGCAGCCCATGGGGGGAAACAACTAATGAAAAACTGTTTTTT.

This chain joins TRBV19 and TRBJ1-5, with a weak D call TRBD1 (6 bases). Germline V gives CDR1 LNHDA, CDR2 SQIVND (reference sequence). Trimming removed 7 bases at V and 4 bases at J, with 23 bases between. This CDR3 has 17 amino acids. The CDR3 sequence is CASTPTWGTQRNQPQHF. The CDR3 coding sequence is TGTGCCAGTACCCCGACGTGGGGGACACAAAGAAATCAGCCCCAGCATTTT.

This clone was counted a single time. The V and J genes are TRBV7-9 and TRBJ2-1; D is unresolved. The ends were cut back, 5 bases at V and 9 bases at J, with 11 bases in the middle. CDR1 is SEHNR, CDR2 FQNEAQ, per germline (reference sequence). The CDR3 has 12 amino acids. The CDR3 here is CASSLDSGEQFF. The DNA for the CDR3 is TGTGCCAGCAGCCTAGACTCGGGTGAGCAGTTCTTC.

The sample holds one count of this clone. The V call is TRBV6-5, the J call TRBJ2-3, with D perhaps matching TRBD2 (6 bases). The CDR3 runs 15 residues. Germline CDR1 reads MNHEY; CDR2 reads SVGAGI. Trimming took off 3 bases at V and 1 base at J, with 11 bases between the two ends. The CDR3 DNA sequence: TGTGCCAGCAGTTATCGACTAGAGGGCACAGATACGCAGTATTTT. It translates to CASSYRLEGTDTQYF.

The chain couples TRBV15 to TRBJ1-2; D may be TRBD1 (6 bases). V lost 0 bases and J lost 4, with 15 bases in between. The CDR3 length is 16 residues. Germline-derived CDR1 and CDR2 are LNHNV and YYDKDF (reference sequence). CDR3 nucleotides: TGTGCCACCAGCAGAGATGGTGGAGGGGGGGCCTATGGCTACACCTTC. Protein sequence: CATSRDGGGGAYGYTF. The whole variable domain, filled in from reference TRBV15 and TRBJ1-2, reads DAMVIQNPRYQVTQFGKPVTLSCSQTLNHNVMYWYQQKSSQAPKLLFHYYDKDFNNEADTPDNFQSRRPNTSFCFLDIRSPGLGDTAMYLCATSRDGGGGAYGYTFGSGTRLTVV.

CDR3 residues: CASSVTSGSPRDEQFF. The CDR3 DNA follows: TGTGCCAGCAGCGTGACTAGCGGGTCGCCGAGGGATGAGCAGTTCTTC. The rearrangement links TRBV7-9 to TRBJ2-1, with 10 bases matching TRBD2. The CDR3 sequence is 16 residues long. Germline lookup yields CDR1 SEHNR and CDR2 FQNEAQ (reference sequence). The V and J ends lost 5 bases and 8 bases, in that order; junction bases with no gene match: 12.

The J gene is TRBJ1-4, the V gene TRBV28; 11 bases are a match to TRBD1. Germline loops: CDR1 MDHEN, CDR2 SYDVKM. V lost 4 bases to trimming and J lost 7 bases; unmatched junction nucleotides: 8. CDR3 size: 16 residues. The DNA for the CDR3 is TGTGCCAGCAGTTCCCCGATGGGGACAGGGGGTGAAAAACTGTTTTTT. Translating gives CASSSPMGTGGEKLFF. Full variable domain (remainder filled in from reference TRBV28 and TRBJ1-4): DVKVTQSSRYLVKRTGEKVFLECVQDMDHENMFWYRQDPGLGLRLIYFSYDVKMKEKGDIPEGYSVSREKKERFSLILESASTNQTSMYLCASSSPMGTGGEKLFFGSGTQLSVL.

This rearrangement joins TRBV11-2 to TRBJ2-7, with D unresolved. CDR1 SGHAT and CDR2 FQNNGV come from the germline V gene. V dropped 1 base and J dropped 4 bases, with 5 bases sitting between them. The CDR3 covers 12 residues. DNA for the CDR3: TGTGCCAGCAGCTTAGGAGTATACGAGCAGTACTTC. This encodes CASSLGVYEQYF.

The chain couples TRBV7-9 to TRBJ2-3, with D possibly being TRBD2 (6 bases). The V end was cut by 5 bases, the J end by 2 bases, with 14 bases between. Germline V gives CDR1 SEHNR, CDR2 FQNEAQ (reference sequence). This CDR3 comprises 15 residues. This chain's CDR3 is CASSGPWGDTDTQYF. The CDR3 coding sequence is TGTGCCAGCAGCGGACCCTGGGGGGACACAGATACGCAGTATTTT.

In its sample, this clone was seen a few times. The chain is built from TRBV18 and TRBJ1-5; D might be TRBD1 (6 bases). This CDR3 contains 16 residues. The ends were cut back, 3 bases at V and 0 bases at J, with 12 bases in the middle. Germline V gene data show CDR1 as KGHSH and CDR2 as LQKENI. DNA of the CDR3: TGTGCCAGCTCACCTACTACAGGGAATAGCAATCAGCCCCAGCATTTT. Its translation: CASSPTTGNSNQPQHF.

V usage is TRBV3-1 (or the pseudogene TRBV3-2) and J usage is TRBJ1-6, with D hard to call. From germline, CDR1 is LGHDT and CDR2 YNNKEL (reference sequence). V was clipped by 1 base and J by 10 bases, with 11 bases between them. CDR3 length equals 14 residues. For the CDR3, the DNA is TGTGCCAGCAGCCAAGGCGGGGTTAGATCACCCCTCCACTTT. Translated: CASSQGGVRSPLHF.

The CDR3 nucleotides are TGTGCCAGCTCACCACCGACTAGCGGGAGAGGTGAGCAGTACTTC. Translation gives CASSPPTSGRGEQYF. The chain recombines TRBV18 with TRBJ2-7, with 12 bases matching TRBD2. Germline CDR1 reads KGHSH; CDR2 reads LQKENI. This CDR3 spans 15 amino acids. V lost 0 bases, J lost 7 bases, and 4 bases stayed unmatched.

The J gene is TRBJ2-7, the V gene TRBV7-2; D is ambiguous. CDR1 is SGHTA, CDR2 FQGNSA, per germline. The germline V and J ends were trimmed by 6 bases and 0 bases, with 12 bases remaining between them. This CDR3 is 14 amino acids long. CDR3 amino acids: CASRFAATSYEQYF. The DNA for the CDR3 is TGTGCCAGCAGGTTCGCGGCGACCTCCTACGAGCAGTACTTC.

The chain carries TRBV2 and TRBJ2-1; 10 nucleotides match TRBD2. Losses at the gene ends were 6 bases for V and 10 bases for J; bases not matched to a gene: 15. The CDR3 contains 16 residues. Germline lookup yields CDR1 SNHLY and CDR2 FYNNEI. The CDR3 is CASRAEGASGRFEQFF. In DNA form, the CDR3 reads TGTGCCAGCAGAGCTGAGGGTGCTAGCGGGAGATTCGAGCAGTTCTTC. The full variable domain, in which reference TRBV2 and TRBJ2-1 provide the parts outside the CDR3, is EPEVTQTPSHQVTQMGQEVILRCVPISNHLYFYWYRQILGQKVEFLVSFYNNEISEKSEIFDDQFSVERPDGSNFTLKIRSTKLEDSAMYFCASRAEGASGRFEQFFGPGTRLTVL.